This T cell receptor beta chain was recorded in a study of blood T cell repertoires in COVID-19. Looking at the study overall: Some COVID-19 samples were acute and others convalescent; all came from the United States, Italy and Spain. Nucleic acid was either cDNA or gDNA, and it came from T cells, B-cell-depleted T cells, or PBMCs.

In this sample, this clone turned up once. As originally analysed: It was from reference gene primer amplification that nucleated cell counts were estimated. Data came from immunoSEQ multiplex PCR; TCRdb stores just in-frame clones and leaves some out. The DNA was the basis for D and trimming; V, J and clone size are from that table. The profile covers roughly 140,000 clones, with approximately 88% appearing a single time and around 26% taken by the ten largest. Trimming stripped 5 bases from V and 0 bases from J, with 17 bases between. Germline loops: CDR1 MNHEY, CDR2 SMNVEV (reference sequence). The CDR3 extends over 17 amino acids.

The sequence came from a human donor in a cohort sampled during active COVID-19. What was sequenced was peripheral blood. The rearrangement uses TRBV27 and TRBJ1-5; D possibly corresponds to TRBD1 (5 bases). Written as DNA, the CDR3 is TGTGCCAGCAGTCCCCAGGGCAGGGCTTATAGCAATCAGCCCCAGCATTTT. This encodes CASSPQGRAYSNQPQHF.